This entry describes one T cell receptor beta chain. The CDR3 sequence is 12 residues long. Looked up from germline, CDR1 is SNHLY and CDR2 is FYNNEI. The V end was cut by 3 bases, the J end by 4 bases, with 4 bases between. These data come from a study of blood T cell repertoires in COVID-19. Only in-frame clones appear in the TCRdb table, and some are missing; sequencing was by immunoSEQ multiplex PCR. Of some 71,000 clones detected, roughly four fifths appear once; the ten largest clones hold approximately 0.8%. The specimen was peripheral blood. The chain recombines TRBV2 with TRBJ1-5; D remains unclear. This TCR came from a woman in her 70s with acute or convalescent COVID-19. CDR3 sequence reads: CASSDRNQPQHF. CDR3 sequence (DNA): TGTGCCAGCAGTGATCGTAATCAGCCCCAGCATTTT.